The next 4 T cell receptor beta chains were all read from a single sample in a study of shared clonotypes between healthy human individuals. The assay was immunoSEQ multiplex PCR, and TCRdb's table has in-frame clones only and misses some. Of some 2,000,000 clones listed, roughly 94% are singletons. Material: naive CD4+ T cells sorted from blood. Specified subset: CD45RA+ positively selected. All receptors derive from a man aged 18 to 29 in good health.

This clone has just one count. This chain links TRBV14 with TRBJ2-2; 9 bases agree with TRBD1. V shed 5 bases and J 3 bases; nucleotides not matched to a gene: 4. Germline CDR1 SGHDN, CDR2 FVKESK. This CDR3 contains 15 residues. The CDR3 bases are TGTGCCAGCAGCGATAGACAGGGGGACACCGGGGAGCTGTTTTTT. Protein product: CASSDRQGDTGELFF.

The chain is built from TRBV2 and TRBJ2-3; no firm D call. The V gene lost 4 bases and the J gene lost 8 bases, with 13 bases spanning the gap. The CDR3 runs to 13 residues. The germline V gene has CDR1 SNHLY and CDR2 FYNNEI. The CDR3 coding sequence is TGTGCCAGCAGTGCCAACAGCGTCGGTACGCAGTATTTT. This sequence encodes CASSANSVGTQYF. The variable domain in full, with the rest retrieved from reference TRBV2 and TRBJ2-3, is EPEVTQTPSHQVTQMGQEVILRCVPISNHLYFYWYRQILGQKVEFLVSFYNNEISEKSEIFDDQFSVERPDGSNFTLKIRSTKLEDSAMYFCASSANSVGTQYFGPGTRLTVL.

The chain employs TRBV6-5 and TRBJ2-1, with 8 bases identical to TRBD2. The CDR3 contains 15 residues. CDR1 is MNHEY and CDR2 is SVGAGI in the germline V gene. The trim removed 6 bases at V and 7 bases at J, leaving 11 bases unmatched. DNA for the CDR3: TGTGCCAGCAGCTCGGGAGGGCTGGGACGGAATGAGCAGTTCTTC. Encoded protein: CASSSGGLGRNEQFF.

In regard to this clone: Different DNA sequences within this sample yield the same CDR3. The chain couples TRBV19 to TRBJ1-6, with D maybe TRBD1 (6 bases). The V gene lost 3 bases and the J gene lost 10 bases, with 16 bases spanning the gap. The CDR3 has 15 amino acids. The germline gives CDR1 LNHDA, CDR2 SQIVND (reference sequence). The CDR3 sequence: CASSMDSLGISPLHF. CDR3 bases: TGTGCCAGTAGTATGGACAGCCTGGGGATCTCACCCCTCCACTTT.